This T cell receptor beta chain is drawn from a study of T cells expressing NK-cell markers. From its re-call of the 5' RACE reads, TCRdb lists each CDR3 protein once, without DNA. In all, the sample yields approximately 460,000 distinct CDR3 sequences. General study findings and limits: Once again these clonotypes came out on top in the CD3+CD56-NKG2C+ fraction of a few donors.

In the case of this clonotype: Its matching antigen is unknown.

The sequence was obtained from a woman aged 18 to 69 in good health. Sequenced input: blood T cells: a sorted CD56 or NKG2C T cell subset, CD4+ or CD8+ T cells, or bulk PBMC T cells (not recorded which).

CDR3 region: CASSAPTQAYNSPLHF. The chain couples TRBV13 to TRBJ1-6; there is no DNA to check the TCRdb D call of TRBD1. The CDR3 totals 16 residues. The germline V gene has CDR1 PRHDT and CDR2 FYEKMQ (reference sequence).